This T cell receptor beta chain appears in the sequencing data of a study of blood T cell repertoires in COVID-19. Only in-frame clones appear in the TCRdb table, and some are missing; sequencing was by immunoSEQ multiplex PCR. The sample consists of approximately 240,000 clones, about nine tenths of them appearing once. The sequenced sample was PBMCs or T cells enriched from blood (not recorded which). The clonotype comes from a woman in her thirties with acute COVID-19.

The CDR3 here is CASIDWTSGSHEQFF. CDR3 in DNA: TGTGCCAGCATTGACTGGACTAGCGGGAGTCATGAGCAGTTCTTC. V usage is TRBV28 and J usage is TRBJ2-1; 13 nucleotides agree with TRBD2. The junction had 8 bases not matched to a gene; V was cut back by 7 bases and J by 8 bases. The CDR3 spans 15 residues. Per the germline V gene, CDR1 is MDHEN and CDR2 is SYDVKM.